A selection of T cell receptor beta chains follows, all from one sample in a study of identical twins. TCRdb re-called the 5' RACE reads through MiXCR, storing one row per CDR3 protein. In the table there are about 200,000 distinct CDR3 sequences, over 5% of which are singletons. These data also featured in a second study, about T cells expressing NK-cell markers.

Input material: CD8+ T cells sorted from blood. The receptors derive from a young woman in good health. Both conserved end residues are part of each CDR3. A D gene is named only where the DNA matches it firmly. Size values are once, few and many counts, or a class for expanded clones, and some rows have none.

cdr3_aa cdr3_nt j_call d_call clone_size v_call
CASSLVLVRETQYF TGTGCCAGCAGCTTAGTACTAGTACGAGAGACCCAGTACTTC TRBJ2-5 - - TRBV7-9
CASSLVFRDIKERLFF TGTGCCAGCAGCTTAGTCTTCAGGGACATAAAGGAAAGACTGTTTTTT TRBJ1-4 - - TRBV11-2
CASSLALAGGLTGELFF TGTGCCAGCAGCTTGGCACTAGCGGGCGGCCTCACCGGGGAGCTGTTTTTT TRBJ2-2 TRBD2 many TRBV5-5
CASSLVTASSYEQYF TGCGCCAGCAGCTTGGTGACAGCGAGCTCCTACGAGCAGTACTTC TRBJ2-7 - - TRBV5-1
CASSQDPGAVVQPQHF TGTGCCAGCAGCCAAGATCCGGGGGCGGTGGTTCAGCCCCAGCATTTT TRBJ1-5 - many TRBV4-2
CSVAPGTITYEQYF TGCAGCGTAGCCCCCGGGACAATAACCTACGAGCAGTACTTC TRBJ2-7 - many TRBV29-1
CASRGGANVLTF TGTGCCAGCAGAGGTGGGGCCAACGTCCTGACTTTC TRBJ2-6 - many TRBV6-5
CASSPVRHQPQHF TGCGCCAGCAGCCCAGTCCGGCATCAGCCCCAGCATTTT TRBJ1-5 - - TRBV4-1
CASSQDRGNQPQHF TGCGCCAGCAGCCAAGACAGGGGCAATCAGCCCCAGCATTTT TRBJ1-5 - many TRBV4-1
CSAGDRRASGGLDTQYF TGCAGTGCTGGAGATCGACGGGCTAGCGGGGGCCTAGATACGCAGTATTTT TRBJ2-3 TRBD2 - TRBV20-1
CAWSVTGELFF TGTGCCTGGAGTGTAACCGGGGAGCTGTTTTTT TRBJ2-2 - few TRBV30
CSVEAGTGELFF TGCAGCGTTGAGGCCGGAACCGGGGAGCTGTTTTTT TRBJ2-2 - few TRBV29-1
CASGLPQGLNTEAFF TGTGCTAGTGGTCTCCCACAGGGACTGAACACTGAAGCTTTCTTT TRBJ1-1 - few TRBV12-5
CASSSASYTGELFF TGTGCCAGCAGCTCCGCTAGCTACACCGGGGAGCTGTTTTTT TRBJ2-2 - - TRBV7-9
CASSSGSLTYNEQFF TGTGCCAGCAGCTCGGGAAGTCTTACCTACAATGAGCAGTTCTTC TRBJ2-1 - many TRBV7-9
CSAIDLGVANYGYTF TGCAGTGCTATAGACTTAGGCGTCGCTAACTATGGCTACACCTTC TRBJ1-2 - few TRBV20-1
CASSLSEISEAFF TGTGCCAGCAGTTTATCGGAAATTTCTGAAGCTTTCTTT TRBJ1-1 - few TRBV27
CASRQGLGTGELFF TGTGCCAGCAGACAGGGGTTGGGCACCGGGGAGCTGTTTTTT TRBJ2-2 TRBD1 - TRBV27
CASSTEGNFGEQYF TGTGCCAGCAGTACTGAGGGAAATTTTGGCGAGCAGTACTTC TRBJ2-7 - many TRBV12-3/TRBV12-4
CASSDPGNYGYTF TGTGCCAGCAGTGACCCAGGGAACTATGGCTACACCTTC TRBJ1-2 - - TRBV6-1
CASAAFPGANVLTF TGTGCCAGTGCAGCGTTTCCTGGGGCCAACGTCCTGACTTTC TRBJ2-6 - - TRBV27
CASRTGNGYTF TGTGCCAGCCGGACAGGGAATGGCTACACCTTC TRBJ1-2 TRBD1 few TRBV27
CASSPGTSGKLYEQYF TGTGCCAGCAGTCCTGGGACTAGCGGGAAATTATACGAGCAGTACTTC TRBJ2-7 TRBD2 few TRBV6-1
CASSQGLKKQFF TGTGCCAGCAGCCAAGGGCTAAAGAAGCAGTTCTTC TRBJ2-1 - many TRBV3-1
CASSEAGGSEAFF TGTGCCAGCAGTGAAGCAGGGGGATCTGAAGCTTTCTTT TRBJ1-1 - - TRBV2
CASGSPPGLATDTQYF TGTGCTAGTGGTTCGCCACCGGGACTAGCAACAGATACGCAGTATTTT TRBJ2-3 TRBD2 - TRBV12-5
CASSFAGNEQFF TGTGCCAGCAGCTTCGCAGGGAATGAGCAGTTCTTC TRBJ2-1 - - TRBV7-3
CASSLGSRGGYNEQFF TGTGCCAGCAGCTTAGGCAGCCGGGGGGGCTACAATGAGCAGTTCTTC TRBJ2-1 TRBD2 - TRBV13
CASSGRGRNTEAFF TGTGCCAGCAGTGGGAGGGGGCGAAACACTGAAGCTTTCTTT TRBJ1-1 TRBD1 few TRBV6-2/TRBV6-3
CASSFSVGYEQYF TGTGCCAGCAGCTTCAGCGTAGGGTACGAGCAGTACTTC TRBJ2-7 - many TRBV5-6
CASSLYADRGWTDTQYF TGTGCCAGCAGTTTATACGCGGACAGGGGCTGGACGGATACGCAGTATTTT TRBJ2-3 TRBD1 - TRBV27
CASSFRGGQEAFF TGTGCCAGCAGTTTCAGGGGGGGGCAGGAAGCTTTCTTT TRBJ1-1 TRBD1 many TRBV12-3/TRBV12-4
CATMITGRIGTDTQYF TGTGCCACCATGATAACGGGGAGGATCGGCACAGATACGCAGTATTTT TRBJ2-3 - few TRBV15
CASSSRDRDTGELFF TGCGCCAGCAGCTCCCGGGACAGGGACACCGGGGAGCTGTTTTTT TRBJ2-2 TRBD1 many TRBV5-1
CASSLGQGETQYF TGTGCCAGCAGTTTAGGGCAGGGGGAGACCCAGTACTTC TRBJ2-5 - - TRBV27
CASSGLAGGQVRDTQYF TGCGCCAGCAGCGGGCTAGCGGGGGGCCAAGTCAGAGATACGCAGTATTTT TRBJ2-3 TRBD2 few TRBV5-1
CSAGPGGVSEQYF TGCAGTGCTGGCCCGGGGGGAGTGAGCGAGCAGTACTTC TRBJ2-7 TRBD2 - TRBV20-1
CSARDEQENFYEQYF TGCAGTGCTAGAGATGAACAGGAAAACTTCTACGAGCAGTACTTC TRBJ2-7 - few TRBV20-1
CASSSGQANTEAFF TGCGCCAGCAGCTCGGGACAGGCGAACACTGAAGCTTTCTTT TRBJ1-1 TRBD1 few TRBV5-1
CASSLYEGATYEQYF TGTGCCAGCAGCTTATATGAGGGGGCAACCTACGAGCAGTACTTC TRBJ2-7 TRBD1 - TRBV7-9
CASSALAPYEQYF TGTGCCAGCAGCGCGCTAGCGCCCTACGAGCAGTACTTC TRBJ2-7 - few TRBV7-8
CASSFSGTGDTQYF TGTGCCAGCAGTTTTAGCGGGACGGGAGATACGCAGTATTTT TRBJ2-3 TRBD2 - TRBV11-2
CSAKGASYEQYF TGCAGTGCGAAGGGGGCGTCATACGAGCAGTACTTC TRBJ2-7 TRBD1 - TRBV20-1
CASSLAKNRELFF TGTGCCAGCAGTTTAGCGAAGAATCGAGAGCTGTTTTTT TRBJ2-2 - many TRBV12-3/TRBV12-4
CAGQGQGGGTEAFF TGTGCCGGCCAAGGGCAGGGCGGGGGCACTGAAGCTTTCTTT TRBJ1-1 - - TRBV27
CASSIRSTEAFF TGTGCCAGCAGCATCAGGAGCACTGAAGCTTTCTTT TRBJ1-1 - many TRBV5-5